The 8 T cell receptor beta chains given below trace back to one sample, sequenced in a study of T cells in placental villitis. The immunoSEQ assay was v4. Measured with immunoSEQ multiplex PCR; TCRdb has only the in-frame clones, and not every one. The sample consists of 6,000 to 6,500 clones, around 80% of them appearing once. The sample taken for sequencing was placental tissue containing maternal and fetal cells. The source is a human patient with infectious villitis; the placental T cells may come from both mother and fetus.

V and J are TRBV5-1 and TRBJ2-2; possibly TRBD2 for D (6 bases). Trimming took 2 bases from V and 5 from J, leaving 13 bases between them. This CDR3 has 15 residues. CDR1 and CDR2 (germline): SGHRS, YFSETQ. The CDR3: CASSFVAGGTGELFF. The DNA of the CDR3 is TGCGCCAGCAGCTTCGTGGCCGGGGGTACCGGGGAGCTGTTTTTT.

The CDR3 reads CASSAGLSHTQYF. CDR3 coding DNA: TGTGCCAGCAGCGCGGGACTAAGTCATACGCAGTATTTT. The rearrangement uses TRBV7-2 and TRBJ2-3, with 7 positions matching TRBD2. Per germline, CDR1 SGHTA and CDR2 FQGNSA. The CDR3 consists of 13 residues. Trimming at V came to 5 bases and at J to 7 bases, leaving 6 bases not matched to a gene.

V is TRBV4-1 and J is TRBJ1-3; tentatively, D is TRBD1 (6 bases). This CDR3 has 15 residues. Germline V gene sequence: CDR1 MGHRA, CDR2 YSYEKL. V was shortened by 4 bases and J by 4 bases, with 14 bases between the two germline ends. The CDR3 DNA reads as TGCGCCAGCAGCCCCTCCACAGGGAGAGGAAACACCATATATTTT. Translated, it gives CASSPSTGRGNTIYF.

The rearrangement joins TRBV4-2 to TRBJ2-3; 10 bases match TRBD2. CDR1 LGHNA and CDR2 YNFKEQ come from the germline V gene. J gave up 5 bases and V 0 bases, and 11 bases lay outside the gene matches. The CDR3 extends over 18 amino acids. CDR3 sequence (DNA): TGTGCCAGCAGCCAAGATTCGCCCAGCGGGGGGGCCGGAGATACGCAGTATTTT. Translated: CASSQDSPSGGAGDTQYF.

The chain recombines TRBV6-2 or TRBV6-3 with TRBJ1-5; D not certain. The V end lost 4 bases, the J end lost 3 bases, and 4 bases lay between the germline ends. Germline CDR1 reads MNHEY; CDR2 reads SVGEGT. The CDR3 extends over 12 amino acids. CDR3 amino acids: CASSWANQPQHF. The DNA for the CDR3 is TGTGCCAGCAGTTGGGCCAATCAGCCCCAGCATTTT.

This chain links TRBV7-3 with TRBJ2-3; D is unresolved. The V gene lost 5 bases and the J gene lost 1 base, with 13 bases spanning the gap. This CDR3 region has 15 residues. Germline values: CDR1 SGHTA, CDR2 FQGTGA. The CDR3, as DNA: TGTGCCAGCAGCGCGGATTCTGGGGGCACAGATACGCAGTATTTT. It translates to CASSADSGGTDTQYF.

The chain carries TRBV5-6 and TRBJ2-7; a weak D match, TRBD1 (6 bases). Per germline, CDR1 SGHDT and CDR2 YYEEEE. There are 15 residues in the CDR3. V lost 4 bases and J lost 2, with 16 bases in between. This CDR3 reads CASSPWGHSPYEQYF. The CDR3 region has the DNA TGTGCCAGCAGCCCCTGGGGACACAGTCCCTACGAGCAGTACTTC.

This clone was seen just once. At the DNA level, this CDR3 is encoded by other sequences in the same sample as well. The chain combines TRBV7-2 with TRBJ1-6, with D possibly being TRBD1 (5 bases). Trimming stripped 6 bases from V and 7 bases from J, with 10 bases between. CDR3 length equals 13 residues. CDR1 is SGHTA, CDR2 FQGNSA, per germline. CDR3 in DNA: TGTGCCAGCAGGGGGCAGGGCAATTCACCCCTCCACTTT. Its protein is CASRGQGNSPLHF.